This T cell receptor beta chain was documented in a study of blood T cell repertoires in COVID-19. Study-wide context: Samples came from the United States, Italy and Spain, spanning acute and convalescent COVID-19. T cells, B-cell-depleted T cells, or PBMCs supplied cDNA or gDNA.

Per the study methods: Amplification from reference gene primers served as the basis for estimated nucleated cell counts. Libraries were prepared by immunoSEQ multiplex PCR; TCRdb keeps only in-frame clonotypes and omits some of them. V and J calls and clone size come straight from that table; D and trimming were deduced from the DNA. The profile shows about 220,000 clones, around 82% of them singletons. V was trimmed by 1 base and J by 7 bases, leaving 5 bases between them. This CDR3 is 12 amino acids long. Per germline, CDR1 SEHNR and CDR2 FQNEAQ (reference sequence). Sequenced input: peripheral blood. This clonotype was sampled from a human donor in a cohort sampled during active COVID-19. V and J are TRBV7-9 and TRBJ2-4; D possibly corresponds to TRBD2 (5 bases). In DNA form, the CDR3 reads TGTGCCAGCAGCTTAGGAGGGAACATTCAGTACTTC. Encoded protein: CASSLGGNIQYF.